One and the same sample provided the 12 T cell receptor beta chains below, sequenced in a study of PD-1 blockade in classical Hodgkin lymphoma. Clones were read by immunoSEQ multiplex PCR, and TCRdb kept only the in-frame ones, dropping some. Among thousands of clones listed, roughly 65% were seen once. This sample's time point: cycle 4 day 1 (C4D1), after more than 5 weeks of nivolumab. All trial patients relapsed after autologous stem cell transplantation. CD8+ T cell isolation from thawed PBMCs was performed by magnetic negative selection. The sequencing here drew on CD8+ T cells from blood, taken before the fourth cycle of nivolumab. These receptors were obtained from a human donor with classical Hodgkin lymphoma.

CDR3 region: CASSSGTLLYEQYF. The CDR3 DNA sequence: TGTGCCAGCAGCTCCGGGACACTTCTTTACGAGCAGTACTTC. The chain combines TRBV7-9 with TRBJ2-7; D may be TRBD1 (6 bases). V was cut by 4 bases and J by 4 bases, with 14 bases left in between. The germline gives CDR1 SEHNR, CDR2 FQNEAQ (reference sequence). The CDR3 totals 14 residues. The whole variable domain, filled in from reference TRBV7-9 and TRBJ2-7, reads DTGVSQNPRHKITKRGQNVTFRCDPISEHNRLYWYRQTLGQGPEFLTYFQNEAQLEKSRLLSDRFSAERPKGSFSTLEIQRTEQGDSAMYLCASSSGTLLYEQYFGPGTRLTVT.

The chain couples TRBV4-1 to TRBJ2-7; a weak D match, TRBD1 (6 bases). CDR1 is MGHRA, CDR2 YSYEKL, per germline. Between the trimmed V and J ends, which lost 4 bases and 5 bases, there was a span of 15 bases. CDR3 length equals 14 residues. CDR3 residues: CASSRGPTLDEQYF. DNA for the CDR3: TGCGCCAGCAGCCGGGGGCCGACCCTCGACGAGCAGTACTTC.

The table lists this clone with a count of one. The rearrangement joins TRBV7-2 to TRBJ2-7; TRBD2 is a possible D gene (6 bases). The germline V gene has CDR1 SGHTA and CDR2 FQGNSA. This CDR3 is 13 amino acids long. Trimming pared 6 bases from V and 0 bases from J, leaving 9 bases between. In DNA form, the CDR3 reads TGTGCCAGCAGAGACGGGAGCTCCTACGAGCAGTACTTC. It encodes CASRDGSSYEQYF.

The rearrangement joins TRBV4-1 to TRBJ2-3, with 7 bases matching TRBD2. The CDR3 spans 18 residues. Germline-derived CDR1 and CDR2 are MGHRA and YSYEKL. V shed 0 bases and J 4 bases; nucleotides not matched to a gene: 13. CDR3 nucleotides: TGCGCCAGCAGCCAAGATACTTTTGCGGGGGTATTTGCAGATACGCAGTATTTT. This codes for CASSQDTFAGVFADTQYF.

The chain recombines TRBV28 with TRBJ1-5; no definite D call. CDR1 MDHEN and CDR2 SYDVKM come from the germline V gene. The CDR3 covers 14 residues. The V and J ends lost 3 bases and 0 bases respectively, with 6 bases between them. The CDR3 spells CASSFQISNQPQHF. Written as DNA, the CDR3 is TGTGCCAGCAGTTTCCAGATTAGCAATCAGCCCCAGCATTTT.

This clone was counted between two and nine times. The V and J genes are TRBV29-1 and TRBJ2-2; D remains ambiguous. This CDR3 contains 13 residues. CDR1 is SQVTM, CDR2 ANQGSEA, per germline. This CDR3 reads CSWVRKDTGELFF. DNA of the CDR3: TGCAGTTGGGTTAGGAAGGACACCGGGGAGCTGTTTTTT.

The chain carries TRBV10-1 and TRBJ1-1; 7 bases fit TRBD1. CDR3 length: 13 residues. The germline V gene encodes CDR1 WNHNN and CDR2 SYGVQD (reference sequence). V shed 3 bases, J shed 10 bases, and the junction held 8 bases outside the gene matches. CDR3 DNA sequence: TGCGCCAGCAGTGAACCAGGGGGTTCCCGAGCTTTCTTT. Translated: CASSEPGGSRAFF.

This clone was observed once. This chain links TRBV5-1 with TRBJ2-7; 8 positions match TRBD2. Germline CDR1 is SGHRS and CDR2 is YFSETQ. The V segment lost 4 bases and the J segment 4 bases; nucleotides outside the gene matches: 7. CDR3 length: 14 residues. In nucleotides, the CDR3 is TGCGCCAGCAGCGAGGGGACTAGTAGGTACGAGCAGTACTTC. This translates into CASSEGTSRYEQYF.

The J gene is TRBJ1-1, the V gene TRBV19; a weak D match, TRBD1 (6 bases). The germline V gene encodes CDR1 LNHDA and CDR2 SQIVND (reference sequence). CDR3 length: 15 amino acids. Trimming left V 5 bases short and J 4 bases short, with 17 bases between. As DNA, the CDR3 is TGTGCCAGTAGTGTACAGGGCTTCGATAGCACTGAAGCTTTCTTT. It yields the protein CASSVQGFDSTEAFF.

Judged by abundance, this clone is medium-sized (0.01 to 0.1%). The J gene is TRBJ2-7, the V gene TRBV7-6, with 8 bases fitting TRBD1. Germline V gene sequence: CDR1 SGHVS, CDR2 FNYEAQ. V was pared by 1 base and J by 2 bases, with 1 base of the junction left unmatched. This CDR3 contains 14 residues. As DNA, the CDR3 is TGTGCCAGCAGCTTAGGGACAGGGACCTACGAGCAGTACTTC. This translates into CASSLGTGTYEQYF.

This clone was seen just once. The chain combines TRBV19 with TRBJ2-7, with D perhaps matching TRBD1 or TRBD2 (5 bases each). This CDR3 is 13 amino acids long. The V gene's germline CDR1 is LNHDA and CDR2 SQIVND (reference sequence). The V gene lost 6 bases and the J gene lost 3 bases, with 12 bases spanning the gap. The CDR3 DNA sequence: TGTGCCAGTAGACCGGGACCGCACTACGAGCAGTACTTC. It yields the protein CASRPGPHYEQYF.

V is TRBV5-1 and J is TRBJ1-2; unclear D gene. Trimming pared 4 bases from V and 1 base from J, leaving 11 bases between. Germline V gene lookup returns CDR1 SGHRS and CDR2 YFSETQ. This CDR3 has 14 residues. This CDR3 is CASSPGVLNYGYTF. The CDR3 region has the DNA TGCGCCAGCAGCCCCGGGGTCCTTAACTATGGCTACACCTTC.